Listed here are 21 T cell receptor beta chains from one sample, sequenced in a study of regulatory T cells in long-lasting Graves disease. iRepertoire HTBI primers and Arm-PCR of CDR3 regions built TCR beta libraries. A single record per CDR3 protein comes from TCRdb applying MiXCR to the multiplex PCR reads. Found here are approximately 250,000 distinct CDR3 sequences, 18% of them singletons; the top ten hold less than 25%. Described time point: newly diagnosed GD, antithyroid drugs for less than 3 months. Extracted PBMC RNA gave rise to the TCR library. The sample here was peripheral blood mononuclear cells (PBMCs), taken at new diagnosis, from a patient treated with antithyroid drugs. The source is a female donor with Graves disease.

This clonotype came up many times. The V call is TRBV2, the J call TRBJ1-4; perhaps TRBD1 as D (5 bases). The V gene's germline CDR1 is SNHLY and CDR2 FYNNEI. The CDR3 runs to 13 residues. V lost 3 bases, J lost 4 bases, and 6 bases lay in between. The CDR3 spells CASSDGGNEKLFF. CDR3 in DNA: TGTGCCAGCAGTGACGGGGGTAATGAAAAACTGTTTTTT.

The chain uses TRBV11-3 and TRBJ2-1; possibly TRBD2 for D (6 bases). The closer fit of TRBJ2-5 to the DNA end suggests the J call may be wrong. Germline V lookup: CDR1 SGHNT, CDR2 YENEEA. This CDR3 has 15 amino acids. The CDR3 bases are TGTGCCAGCAGCTTAGGTGGGAGGAATCAAGAGACCCAGTACTTC. The encoded protein is CASSLGGRNQETQYF.

This clonotype was recorded at least ten times. The rearrangement links TRBV2 to TRBJ1-6, with D hard to call. Deletions cut 10 bases from V and 6 bases from J, with 10 bases between. The CDR3 consists of 12 residues. Looked up from germline, CDR1 is SNHLY and CDR2 is FYNNEI. As DNA, the CDR3 is TGTGCCACGCGGGCACCTAATTCACCCCTCCACTTT. Translated: CATRAPNSPLHF.

This clonotype occurred a few times. The gene calls are TRBV19 and TRBJ2-1; perhaps TRBD2 as D (6 bases). CDR3 length: 13 residues. Germline V CDR1 and CDR2: LNHDA, SQIVND (reference sequence). Trimming took off 6 bases at V and 9 bases at J, with 15 bases between the two ends. CDR3 sequence (DNA): TGTGCCAGTAGAGAACGGGCTAGCGTTGAGCAGTTCTTC. Protein: CASRERASVEQFF.

A note on this clonotype: An end of the junction differs from the germline gene, which may be a read error. This rearrangement joins TRBV10-2 to TRBJ1-2; tentatively, D is TRBD1 (5 bases). The CDR3 is 13 amino acids. The germline gives CDR1 WSHSY, CDR2 SAAADI. This chain's CDR3 is CASSTPGHDGYAF. In DNA, the CDR3 is TGCGCCAGCAGTACCCCAGGACATGACGGCTACGCCTTC.

This clonotype was seen repeatedly, ten times or more. The rearrangement links TRBV12-3 or TRBV12-4 to TRBJ2-3; D not certain. Trimming took off 6 bases at V and 6 bases at J, with 7 bases between the two ends. This CDR3 has 11 amino acids. The CDR3 loop reads CASRELDTQYF. CDR3 DNA: TGTGCCAGCAGGGAGCTTGATACGCAGTATTTT.

The rearrangement joins TRBV4-1 to TRBJ2-7, with 9 bases identical to TRBD1. Trimming took 2 bases from V and 4 from J; bases not matched to a gene: 6. Germline V gives CDR1 MGHRA, CDR2 YSYEKL. CDR3 length: 15 residues. For the CDR3, the DNA is TGCGCCAGCAGCCAACCGGGACAGGGCAAATACGAGCAGTACTTC. It specifies CASSQPGQGKYEQYF.

The sample holds many counts of this clonotype. The rearrangement links TRBV3-1 to TRBJ1-6; possible D gene TRBD1, 6 bases. The V and J ends lost 0 bases and 9 bases respectively, with 12 bases between them. This CDR3 region has 15 residues. Germline CDR1 reads LGHDT; CDR2 reads YNNKEL (reference sequence). As DNA, the CDR3 is TGTGCCAGCAGCCAAGATCACAGGGCAGGTTCACCCCTCCACTTT. The encoded protein is CASSQDHRAGSPLHF.

There are many counts of this clonotype. The genes are TRBV7-2 and TRBJ2-3; D remains ambiguous. This CDR3 has 13 residues. Germline values: CDR1 SGHTA, CDR2 FQGNSA. Trimming pared 3 bases from V and 3 bases from J, leaving 7 bases between. The CDR3 protein is CASSFFGTDTQYF. The DNA of the CDR3 is TGTGCCAGCAGCTTCTTCGGGACAGATACGCAGTATTTT.

To note about this clonotype: A much larger clone sits a single nucleotide away, making a read error possible. The chain combines TRBV29-1 with TRBJ2-5; maybe TRBD2 (5 bases). Per the germline V gene, CDR1 is SQVTM and CDR2 is ANQGSEA. Trimming removed 1 base at V and 2 bases at J, with 11 bases between. The CDR3 is made up of 14 amino acids. The CDR3 DNA reads TGCAGCGTTGAAGCGAAAGGAGGACAAGAGACCCAGTACTTC. Translated: CSVEAKGGQETQYF.

This clonotype was recorded many times. The gene calls are TRBV11-3 and TRBJ1-2; TRBD1 agrees at 7 bases. Germline CDR1 SGHNT, CDR2 YENEEA. The CDR3 is made up of 14 amino acids. V was clipped by 0 bases and J by 8 bases; unmatched bases: 6. The CDR3 coding sequence is TGTGCCAGCAGCTTAGATGGAGGGGGCGCGGGCTACACCTTC. It encodes CASSLDGGGAGYTF.

This clonotype was seen ten or more times. V gene TRBV20-1 combines with J gene TRBJ2-1; 7 bases are a match to TRBD2. CDR1 and CDR2 from the germline V gene are DFQATT and SNEGSKA (reference sequence). The CDR3 runs 16 residues. V was pared by 0 bases and J by 0 bases, with 5 bases of the junction left unmatched. CDR3 residues: CSARDSSGNSYNEQFF. The CDR3 nucleotides read TGCAGTGCTAGAGATTCTAGCGGAAACTCCTACAATGAGCAGTTCTTC.

This clonotype was detected many times. The V gene is TRBV20-1, the J gene TRBJ2-4, with 7 positions matching TRBD1. CDR1 and CDR2 from the germline V gene are DFQATT and SNEGSKA (reference sequence). The junction had 11 bases not matched to a gene; V was cut back by 6 bases and J by 0 bases. The CDR3 has 16 residues. The CDR3 is CSATPWTGLAKNIQYF. The CDR3 DNA reads as TGCAGTGCGACCCCTTGGACAGGCCTAGCCAAAAACATTCAGTACTTC.

In this sample, this clonotype turned up many times. The V gene is TRBV28, the J gene TRBJ2-7, with D possibly matching TRBD2 (6 bases). CDR1 is MDHEN and CDR2 is SYDVKM in the germline V gene. The ends were cut back, 6 bases at V and 0 bases at J, with 15 bases in the middle. The CDR3 is made up of 15 amino acids. In DNA form, the CDR3 reads TGTGCCAGCAGCTTTCCGGGACTCCGCTCCTACGAGCAGTACTTC. Translated: CASSFPGLRSYEQYF.

This clonotype was seen repeatedly, ten times or more. The gene calls are TRBV2 and TRBJ2-5; tentative D call: TRBD1 (5 bases). The CDR3 extends over 13 amino acids. V lost 7 bases to trimming and J lost 2 bases, with 11 bases between them. Per the germline V gene, CDR1 is SNHLY and CDR2 is FYNNEI. CDR3 amino acids: CASTEQGQETQYF. CDR3 bases: TGTGCCAGCACTGAGCAGGGTCAAGAGACCCAGTACTTC.

Note on this clonotype: Since a much larger clone is just one base distant, this may be a read error. The chain links TRBV19 to TRBJ2-7; D gene ambiguous. This CDR3 has 15 amino acids. The germline V gene has CDR1 LNHDA and CDR2 SQIVND (reference sequence). DNA of the CDR3: TGTGCCAGTAGTACCCGGACGGGCAACATCTACGAGCTGTACTTC. Protein product: CASSTRTGNIYELYF.

This clonotype was picked up many times. The chain couples TRBV18 to TRBJ2-3; D might be TRBD2 (5 bases). The V gene lost 8 bases and the J gene lost 5 bases, with 17 bases spanning the gap. The CDR3 totals 14 residues. Germline CDR1 is KGHSH and CDR2 is LQKENI. The CDR3 loop is CASTSTTGGDTQYF. Here the CDR3 DNA reads TGTGCCAGCACCAGTACTACCGGAGGAGATACGCAGTATTTT.

In this sample, this clonotype turned up many times. The V call is TRBV20-1, the J call TRBJ1-3, with D perhaps matching TRBD1 (5 bases). This CDR3 contains 16 residues. Per the germline V gene, CDR1 is DFQATT and CDR2 is SNEGSKA (reference sequence). V was trimmed by 0 bases and J by 2 bases, leaving 14 bases between them. The CDR3 DNA reads TGCAGTGCTAGAGATCTGGCAGGGCAAGCTGGAAACACCATATATTTT. Its translation is CSARDLAGQAGNTIYF.

This clonotype was observed many times. The chain is built from TRBV30 and TRBJ2-2; D is uncertain. Trimming took off 7 bases at V and 1 base at J, with 10 bases between the two ends. The CDR3 consists of 13 residues. The germline V gene has CDR1 GTSNPN and CDR2 SVGIG (reference sequence). CDR3 sequence (DNA): TGTGCCTTAAGTGGGCGGAACACCGGGGAGCTGTTTTTT. This gives the protein CALSGRNTGELFF. Full variable domain (rest looked up from reference TRBV30 and TRBJ2-2): SQTIHQWPATLVQPVGSPLSLECTVEGTSNPNLYWYRQAAGRGLQLLFYSVGIGQISSEVPQNLSASRPQDRQFILSSKKLLLSDSGFYLCALSGRNTGELFFGEGSRLTVL.

This clonotype was seen ten or more times. The chain carries TRBV20-1 and TRBJ1-1, with a tentative D call TRBD1 (6 bases). This CDR3 contains 14 residues. Trimming removed 0 bases from V and 7 bases from J, with 15 bases in between. Germline loops: CDR1 DFQATT, CDR2 SNEGSKA (reference sequence). CDR3 sequence: CSAREGGGFGEAFF. DNA for the CDR3: TGCAGTGCTAGAGAGGGAGGGGGTTTCGGTGAAGCTTTCTTT.

The chain joins TRBV7-6 to TRBJ2-3; 8 nucleotides match TRBD1. Trimming took 5 bases from V and 4 from J; bases not matched to a gene: 5. Germline CDR1 reads SGHVS; CDR2 reads FNYEAQ. This CDR3 spans 14 amino acids. Written as DNA, the CDR3 is TGTGCCAGCAGCCGACAGGGGAGTCCAGATACGCAGTATTTT. Translating gives CASSRQGSPDTQYF.